A single sample is the source of the 2 T cell receptor beta chains below, sequenced in a study of shared clonotypes between healthy human individuals. Libraries were prepared by immunoSEQ multiplex PCR; TCRdb keeps only in-frame clonotypes and omits some of them. This repertoire shows roughly 2 million clones, approximately 96% found once; its top ten account for less than 0.15%. Specimen: naive CD4+ T cells sorted from blood. Stated subset: CD45RA+ positively selected. All receptors derive from a man aged 18 to 30 in good health.

This chain uses TRBV6-5 with TRBJ1-2; 8 nucleotides agree with TRBD1. In germline, CDR1 is MNHEY, CDR2 SVGAGI. J was trimmed by 8 bases and V by 4 bases; bases with no gene match: 15. This CDR3 has 16 amino acids. The CDR3 sequence: CASSSNRDRPNTGYTF. In DNA, the CDR3 is TGTGCCAGCAGTTCCAATCGGGACAGGCCTAATACCGGCTACACCTTC.

V and J are TRBV6-5 and TRBJ2-1; D is unresolved. The V and J ends lost 0 bases and 6 bases respectively, with 9 bases between them. The CDR3 contains 14 residues. CDR1 and CDR2 (germline): MNHEY, SVGAGI. This chain's CDR3 is CASSYSWTSNEQFF. Written as DNA, the CDR3 is TGTGCCAGCAGTTACTCCTGGACCTCCAATGAGCAGTTCTTC.